The source of this TCR beta chain is a study of CD8 T cells in Susac syndrome. This clonotype was seen a single time. The CDR3 is 13 amino acids. V gave up 3 bases and J gave up 7 bases, with 10 bases separating them. CDR1 and CDR2 from the germline V gene are LNHDA and SQIVND (reference sequence). Reverse transcription used about 0.45 to 1 ug RNA and random hexamers. TCRdb re-analysed the immunoSEQ multiplex PCR reads in MiXCR, keeping a single row per CDR3 protein. The sample consists of 200,000 to 300,000 distinct CDR3 sequences, 93% of them appearing once. This rearrangement joins TRBV19 to TRBJ2-1, with D uncertain. Sequenced material: CD4+ T cells from PBMCs. The source of this sequence is a human donor with multiple sclerosis. The CDR3 here is CASSIRHENEQFF. CDR3 DNA: TGTGCCAGTAGTATCCGGCATGAGAATGAGCAGTTCTTC.